These 21 T cell receptor beta chains originate from one sample sequenced in a study of CD8 T cells in Susac syndrome. It was with random hexamers that 0.5 to 1 ug RNA was reverse transcribed. MiXCR, run by TCRdb on the immunoSEQ multiplex PCR reads, gives a single entry per CDR3 protein. This sample has 150,000 or so distinct CDR3 sequences, with around 94% found just once. The specimen was CD4+ T cells from PBMCs. All receptors derive from a human donor in good health.

This chain joins TRBV6-2 or TRBV6-3 and TRBJ1-5; TRBD1 aligns across 8 bases. The CDR3 loop spans 16 amino acids. Germline V gene lookup returns CDR1 MNHEY and CDR2 SVGEGT. V trimming: 2 bases; J trimming: 7 bases; junction bases outside the gene matches: 10. The CDR3 here is CASSYGTGLTRQPQHF. CDR3 nucleotides: TGTGCCAGCAGTTACGGGACAGGATTGACGAGACAGCCCCAGCATTTT.

J is TRBJ2-1 and V is TRBV3-1; 14 bases align to TRBD2. The CDR3 is 15 amino acids. The germline V gene has CDR1 LGHDT and CDR2 YNNKEL (reference sequence). J lost 7 bases, V lost 7 bases, and 6 bases had no gene match. The CDR3 loop is CASTTSGGAYNEQFF. As DNA, the CDR3 is TGTGCCAGCACGACTAGCGGGGGGGCGTATAATGAGCAGTTCTTC.

The chain recombines TRBV4-3 with TRBJ2-3, with TRBD2 as a possible D gene (5 bases). With 1 base removed from V and 0 bases from J, the gap between germline ends came to 14 bases. The CDR3 spans 17 residues. The germline V gene encodes CDR1 LGHNA and CDR2 YSLEER. The CDR3 DNA reads as TGCGCCAGCAGCCAAGGTATCGGGATTCGGAGCACAGATACGCAGTATTTT. As protein: CASSQGIGIRSTDTQYF.

The V and J genes are TRBV20-1 and TRBJ1-5; 8 bases line up with TRBD1. In germline, CDR1 is DFQATT, CDR2 SNEGSKA (reference sequence). The CDR3 has 15 amino acids. With V trimmed by 4 bases and J by 7 bases, 12 bases remained unmatched. The DNA of the CDR3 is TGCAGTGCTAAGGGGACAGGCGGGTTTGGGCAGCCCCAGCATTTT. This encodes CSAKGTGGFGQPQHF.

This rearrangement joins TRBV4-2 to TRBJ1-1; D call uncertain. Germline V gene lookup returns CDR1 LGHNA and CDR2 YNFKEQ. Trimming left V 1 base short and J 4 bases short, with 10 bases between. This CDR3 comprises 14 residues. The CDR3: CASSQGGDVTEAFF. The CDR3 nucleotides read TGTGCCAGCAGCCAAGGAGGCGACGTCACTGAAGCTTTCTTT.

This chain connects TRBV30 to TRBJ1-1; no reliable D call. Germline V CDR1 and CDR2: GTSNPN, SVGIG (reference sequence). CDR3 length: 13 residues. V lost 0 bases, J lost 3 bases, and 8 bases lay in between. The CDR3 bases are TGTGCCTGGAGTGTAAAGGGTTACACTGAAGCTTTCTTT. Translating gives CAWSVKGYTEAFF. The full variable domain, rest sourced from reference TRBV30 and TRBJ1-1, is SQTIHQWPATLVQPVGSPLSLECTVEGTSNPNLYWYRQAAGRGLQLLFYSVGIGQISSEVPQNLSASRPQDRQFILSSKKLLLSDSGFYLCAWSVKGYTEAFFGQGTRLTVV.

The rearrangement uses TRBV20-1 and TRBJ1-6, with a weak D call TRBD1 (6 bases). With 1 base removed from V and 6 bases from J, the gap between germline ends came to 16 bases. The CDR3 extends over 16 amino acids. CDR1 and CDR2 from the germline V gene are DFQATT and SNEGSKA (reference sequence). In nucleotides, the CDR3 is TGCAGTGCTAGAGGGACAGAGCCTTGGGGTAATTCACCCCTCCACTTT. Translation: CSARGTEPWGNSPLHF.

This clonotype was detected only once. The rearrangement uses TRBV3-1 and TRBJ1-1, with D possibly TRBD1 on 6 matching bases. Germline V gene sequence: CDR1 LGHDT, CDR2 YNNKEL (reference sequence). This CDR3 has 15 amino acids. V was clipped by 4 bases and J by 4 bases, with 16 bases between them. In DNA form, the CDR3 reads TGTGCCAGCAGCCCGGGGGGGGCAGGAGGCACTGAAGCTTTCTTT. Translating it yields CASSPGGAGGTEAFF.

This clonotype was found a few times. The V and J genes are TRBV3-1 and TRBJ2-5; no clear D. Germline V gene data show CDR1 as LGHDT and CDR2 as YNNKEL (reference sequence). The CDR3 spans 12 residues. V lost 0 bases to trimming and J lost 9 bases, with 8 bases between them. CDR3 bases: TGTGCCAGCAGCCAAGATTGGACGGCCCAGTACTTC. Protein: CASSQDWTAQYF.

Only one count was recorded for this clonotype. The chain has TRBV5-1 and TRBJ2-7; D ambiguous. Germline V gives CDR1 SGHRS, CDR2 YFSETQ. V dropped 3 bases and J dropped 0 bases, with 13 bases sitting between them. The CDR3 is 15 residues long. CDR3 coding DNA: TGCGCCAGCAGCTCCGGGTCGGAGAGCTCCTACGAGCAGTACTTC. Protein: CASSSGSESSYEQYF.

Worth noting for this clonotype: The junction and the germline gene differ at one end; a read error may be behind it. V gene TRBV2 combines with J gene TRBJ2-5; D tentatively fits TRBD1 or TRBD2 (7 bases each). The CDR3 has 14 residues. Germline loops: CDR1 SNHLY, CDR2 FYNNEI. The CDR3 loop reads CASSDRGGQKTQYF. DNA for the CDR3: TGTGCCAGCAGTGACAGGGGGGGCCAAAAGACCCAGTACTTC. The whole variable domain, remainder taken from reference TRBV2 and TRBJ2-5, is EPEVTQTPSHQVTQMGQEVILRCVPISNHLYFYWYRQILGQKVEFLVSFYNNEISEKSEIFDDQFSVERPDGSNFTLKIRSTKLEDSAMYFCASSDRGGQKTQYFGPGTRLLVL.

This sequence joins TRBV5-1 and TRBJ2-3, with D possibly being TRBD2 (6 bases). Germline-derived CDR1 and CDR2 are SGHRS and YFSETQ. V was shortened by 0 bases and J by 2 bases, with 10 bases between the two germline ends. The CDR3 sequence is 15 residues long. The CDR3 here is CASSLEWDFTDTQYF. The CDR3 DNA reads TGCGCCAGCAGCTTGGAGTGGGACTTCACAGATACGCAGTATTTT.

The chain is built from TRBV20-1 and TRBJ1-1; the match to TRBD1 covers 7 bases. V shed 5 bases and J 0 bases; nucleotides not matched to a gene: 3. The CDR3 spans 13 residues. CDR1 is DFQATT, CDR2 SNEGSKA, per germline (reference sequence). The DNA for the CDR3 is TGCAGTGCTTTGGGACAGATGAACACTGAAGCTTTCTTT. Its translation is CSALGQMNTEAFF.

The chain links TRBV3-1 to TRBJ2-3; 11 bases map to TRBD2. The CDR3 totals 15 residues. The V gene's germline CDR1 is LGHDT and CDR2 YNNKEL (reference sequence). The trim removed 5 bases at V and 4 bases at J, leaving 5 bases unmatched. The CDR3 coding sequence is TGTGCCAGCAGCTTGACGGGACTAGCGGCAGATACGCAGTATTTT. Protein: CASSLTGLAADTQYF.

This chain links TRBV30 with TRBJ2-3; tentatively, D is TRBD2 (5 bases). The CDR3 totals 12 residues. V was shortened by 1 base and J by 5 bases, with 7 bases between the two germline ends. In germline, CDR1 is GTSNPN, CDR2 SVGIG (reference sequence). Here the CDR3 DNA reads TGTGCCTGGAGTGAAAGCGGAGATACGCAGTATTTT. Translated: CAWSESGDTQYF.

V gene TRBV29-1 combines with J gene TRBJ2-5; D may correspond to TRBD1 or TRBD2 (5 bases each). Germline assignment: CDR1 SQVTM and CDR2 ANQGSEA. The CDR3 covers 13 residues. Trimming pared 4 bases from V and 4 bases from J, leaving 13 bases between. The CDR3 reads CSVARDPRETQYF. The DNA of the CDR3 is TGCAGCGTTGCCAGGGACCCACGAGAGACCCAGTACTTC. The complete variable domain, with remaining parts taken from reference TRBV29-1 and TRBJ2-5, reads SAVISQKPSRDICQRGTSLTIQCQVDSQVTMMFWYRQQPGQSLTLIATANQGSEATYESGFVIDKFPISRPNLTFSTLTVSNMSPEDSSIYLCSVARDPRETQYFGPGTRLLVL.

This chain uses TRBV29-1 with TRBJ2-2, with D maybe TRBD1 (6 bases). The CDR3 spans 11 residues. The V gene lost 7 bases and the J gene lost 10 bases, with 13 bases spanning the gap. Germline V gene lookup returns CDR1 SQVTM and CDR2 ANQGSEA. CDR3 sequence (DNA): TGCAGCGCCGTCGGGACAACGGAGCTGTTTTTT. It specifies CSAVGTTELFF.

V is TRBV5-1 and J is TRBJ2-3; 8 positions match TRBD1. Germline V gene lookup returns CDR1 SGHRS and CDR2 YFSETQ. This CDR3 is built from 14 residues. The V segment lost 4 bases and the J segment 5 bases; nucleotides outside the gene matches: 6. This CDR3 reads CASSHGQGGDTQYF. The CDR3 DNA is TGCGCCAGCAGCCATGGACAGGGTGGAGATACGCAGTATTTT.

This clonotype has a handful of counts. The gene calls are TRBV28 and TRBJ1-1; D unclear. The V gene's germline CDR1 is MDHEN and CDR2 SYDVKM. V was trimmed by 8 bases and J by 4 bases, leaving 11 bases between them. The length of the CDR3 is 12 residues. This CDR3 is CASRGRGTEAFF. CDR3 DNA sequence: TGTGCCAGCCGCGGACGGGGCACTGAAGCTTTCTTT.

The gene calls are TRBV7-9 and TRBJ2-7; a weak D match, TRBD2 (6 bases). Germline CDR1 SEHNR, CDR2 FQNEAQ (reference sequence). The V end lost 2 bases, the J end lost 5 bases, and 10 bases lay between the germline ends. The CDR3 length is 13 residues. CDR3 sequence: CASSLMGGDEQYF. CDR3 nucleotides: TGTGCCAGCAGCTTAATGGGCGGGGACGAGCAGTACTTC.

V and J are TRBV13 and TRBJ2-7; the match to TRBD2 covers 7 bases. CDR1 and CDR2 from the germline V gene are PRHDT and FYEKMQ (reference sequence). This CDR3 spans 16 amino acids. V shed 0 bases, J shed 0 bases, and the junction held 5 bases outside the gene matches. The CDR3 protein is CASSLGAGDSSYEQYF. CDR3 bases: TGTGCCAGCAGCTTAGGGGCGGGGGATAGCTCCTACGAGCAGTACTTC. Based on the CDR3 plus reference TRBV13 and TRBJ2-7, the full variable domain is AAGVIQSPRHLIKEKRETATLKCYPIPRHDTVYWYQQGPGQDPQFLISFYEKMQSDKGSIPDRFSAQQFSDYHSELNMSSLELGDSALYFCASSLGAGDSSYEQYFGPGTRLTVT.